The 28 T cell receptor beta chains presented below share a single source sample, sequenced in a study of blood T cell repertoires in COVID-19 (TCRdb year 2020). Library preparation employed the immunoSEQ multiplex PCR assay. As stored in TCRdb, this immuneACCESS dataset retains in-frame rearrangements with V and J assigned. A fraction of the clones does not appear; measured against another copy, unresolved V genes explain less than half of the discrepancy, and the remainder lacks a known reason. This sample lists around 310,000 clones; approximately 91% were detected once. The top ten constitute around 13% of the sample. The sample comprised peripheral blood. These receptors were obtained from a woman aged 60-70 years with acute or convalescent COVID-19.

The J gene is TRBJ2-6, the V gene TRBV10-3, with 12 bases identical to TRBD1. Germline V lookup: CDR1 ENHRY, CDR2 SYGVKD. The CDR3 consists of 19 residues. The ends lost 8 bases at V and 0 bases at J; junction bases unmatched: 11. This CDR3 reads CAISLRGQGAPSGANVLTF. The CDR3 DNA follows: TGTGCCATCTCCCTCCGGGGACAGGGGGCCCCCTCTGGGGCCAACGTCCTGACTTTC.

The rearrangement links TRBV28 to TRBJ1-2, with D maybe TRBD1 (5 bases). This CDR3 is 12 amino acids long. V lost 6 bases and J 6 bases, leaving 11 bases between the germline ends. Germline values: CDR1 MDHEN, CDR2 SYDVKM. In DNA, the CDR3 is TGTGCCAGCAGCGCCATAGGGGATGGCTACACCTTC. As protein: CASSAIGDGYTF.

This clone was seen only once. CDR3 residues: CASSFGQGAPDTQYF. CDR3 DNA: TGTGCCAGCAGCTTCGGACAGGGGGCCCCAGATACGCAGTATTTT. This sequence joins TRBV7-2 and TRBJ2-3; 11 positions agree with TRBD1. The CDR3 totals 15 residues. CDR1 and CDR2 from the germline V gene are SGHTA and FQGNSA. V was clipped by 3 bases and J by 4 bases; unmatched bases: 3.

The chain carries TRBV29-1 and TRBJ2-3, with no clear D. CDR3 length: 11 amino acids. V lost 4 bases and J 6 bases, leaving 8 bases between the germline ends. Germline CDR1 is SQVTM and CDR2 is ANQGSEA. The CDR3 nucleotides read TGCAGCGTTGTCCTCCGGGATACGCAGTATTTT. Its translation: CSVVLRDTQYF.

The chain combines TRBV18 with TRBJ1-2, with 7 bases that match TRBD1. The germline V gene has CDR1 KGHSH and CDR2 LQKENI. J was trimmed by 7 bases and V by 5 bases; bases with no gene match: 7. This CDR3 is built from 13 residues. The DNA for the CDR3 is TGTGCCAGCTCAAGAGACAGGGTCCCTGGCTACACCTTC. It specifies CASSRDRVPGYTF.

The CDR3 region is CASSSSGSTDTQYF. The CDR3 region has the DNA TGTGCCAGCAGTTCTAGCGGAAGTACAGATACGCAGTATTTT. V is TRBV6-2 or TRBV6-3 and J is TRBJ2-3; 7 bases align to TRBD2. The germline V gene encodes CDR1 MNHEY and CDR2 SVGEGT. This CDR3 region has 14 residues. After removal of 4 bases from V and 3 bases from J, the junction contained 4 bases not matched to a gene.

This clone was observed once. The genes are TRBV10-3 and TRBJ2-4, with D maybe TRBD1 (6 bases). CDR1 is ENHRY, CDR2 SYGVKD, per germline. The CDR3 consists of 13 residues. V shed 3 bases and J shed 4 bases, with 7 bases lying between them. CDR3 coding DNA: TGTGCCATCAGTGAAGGGACAAAAAACATTCAGTACTTC. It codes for CAISEGTKNIQYF.

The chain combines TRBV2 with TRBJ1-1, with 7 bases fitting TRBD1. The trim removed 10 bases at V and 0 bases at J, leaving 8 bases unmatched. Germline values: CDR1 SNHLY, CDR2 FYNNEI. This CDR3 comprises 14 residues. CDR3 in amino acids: CATETGLMNTEAFF. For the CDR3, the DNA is TGTGCCACCGAGACAGGGCTGATGAACACTGAAGCTTTCTTT.

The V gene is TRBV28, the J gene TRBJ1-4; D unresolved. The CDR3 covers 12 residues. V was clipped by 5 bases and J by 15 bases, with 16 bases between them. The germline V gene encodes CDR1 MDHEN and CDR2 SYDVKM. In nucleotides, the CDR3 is TGTGCCAGCAGTAGTAGCGCCAGCTTTATGTTTTTT. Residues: CASSSSASFMFF.

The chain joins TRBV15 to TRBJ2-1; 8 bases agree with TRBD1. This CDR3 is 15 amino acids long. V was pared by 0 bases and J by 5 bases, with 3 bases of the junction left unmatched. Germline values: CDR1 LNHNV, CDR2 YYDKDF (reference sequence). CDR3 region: CATSRDGQGNNEQFF. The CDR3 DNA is TGTGCCACCAGCAGAGACGGACAGGGTAACAATGAGCAGTTCTTC.

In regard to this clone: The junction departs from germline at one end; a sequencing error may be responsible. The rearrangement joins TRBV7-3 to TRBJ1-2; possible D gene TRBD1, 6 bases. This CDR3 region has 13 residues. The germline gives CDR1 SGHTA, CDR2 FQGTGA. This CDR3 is CASSVTYRDGYTF. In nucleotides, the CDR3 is TGTGCCAGCAGCGTAACGTACAGGGATGGCTACACCTTC.

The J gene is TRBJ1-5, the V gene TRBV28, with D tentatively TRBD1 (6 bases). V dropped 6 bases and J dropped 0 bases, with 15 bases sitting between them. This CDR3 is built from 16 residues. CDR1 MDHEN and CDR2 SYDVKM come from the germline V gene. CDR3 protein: CASSPVWTDSNQPQHF. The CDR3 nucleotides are TGTGCCAGCAGCCCCGTCTGGACAGATAGCAATCAGCCCCAGCATTTT.

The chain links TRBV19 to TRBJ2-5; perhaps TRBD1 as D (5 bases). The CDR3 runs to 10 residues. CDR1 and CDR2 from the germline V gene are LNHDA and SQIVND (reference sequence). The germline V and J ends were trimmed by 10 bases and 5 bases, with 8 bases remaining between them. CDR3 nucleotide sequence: TGTGCCACAGGGCGGGAGACCCAGTACTTC. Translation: CATGRETQYF.

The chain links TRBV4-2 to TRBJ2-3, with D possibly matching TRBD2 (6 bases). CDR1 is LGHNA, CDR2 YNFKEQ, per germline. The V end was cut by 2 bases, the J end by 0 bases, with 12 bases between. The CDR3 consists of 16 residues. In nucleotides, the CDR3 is TGTGCCAGCAGCCAAAGTATGGGACTTAGCACAGATACGCAGTATTTT. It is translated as CASSQSMGLSTDTQYF.

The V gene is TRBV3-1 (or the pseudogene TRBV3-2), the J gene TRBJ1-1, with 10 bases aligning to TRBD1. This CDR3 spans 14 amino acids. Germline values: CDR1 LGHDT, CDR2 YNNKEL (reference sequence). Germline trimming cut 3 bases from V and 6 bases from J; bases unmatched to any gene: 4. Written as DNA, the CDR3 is TGTGCCAGCAGCCAGGGCGGACAGGGGGCTGAAGCTTTCTTT. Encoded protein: CASSQGGQGAEAFF.

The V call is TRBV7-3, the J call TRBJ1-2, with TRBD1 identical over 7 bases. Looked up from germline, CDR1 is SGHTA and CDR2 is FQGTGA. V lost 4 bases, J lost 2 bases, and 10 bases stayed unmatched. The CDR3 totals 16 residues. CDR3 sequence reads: CASSSTGEGTNYGYTF. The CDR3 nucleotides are TGTGCCAGCAGCTCAACAGGGGAGGGGACCAACTATGGCTACACCTTC.

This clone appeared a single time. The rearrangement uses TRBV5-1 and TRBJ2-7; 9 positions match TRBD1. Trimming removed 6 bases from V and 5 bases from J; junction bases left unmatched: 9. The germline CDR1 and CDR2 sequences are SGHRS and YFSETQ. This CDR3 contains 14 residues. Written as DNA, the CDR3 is TGCGCCAGCACCTCGGGACAGGGTGCCAACGAGCAGTACTTC. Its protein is CASTSGQGANEQYF.

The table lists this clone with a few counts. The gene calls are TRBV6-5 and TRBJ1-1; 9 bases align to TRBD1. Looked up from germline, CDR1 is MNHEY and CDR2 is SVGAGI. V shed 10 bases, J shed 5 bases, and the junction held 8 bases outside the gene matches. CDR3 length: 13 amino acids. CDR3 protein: CAIKGTGPTEAFF. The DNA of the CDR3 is TGTGCCATCAAGGGGACAGGGCCAACTGAAGCTTTCTTT.

The CDR3 bases are TGTGCCAGCAGTTTAGGGGGTAGCGGGAGATTGGACGAGCAGTACTTC. Encoded protein: CASSLGGSGRLDEQYF. The gene calls are TRBV28 and TRBJ2-7; TRBD2 agrees at 9 bases. Germline lookup yields CDR1 MDHEN and CDR2 SYDVKM. Unmatched junction bases numbered 10, after V lost 2 bases and J lost 5 bases. The CDR3 consists of 16 residues. The full variable domain, completed using reference TRBV28 and TRBJ2-7, is DVKVTQSSRYLVKRTGEKVFLECVQDMDHENMFWYRQDPGLGLRLIYFSYDVKMKEKGDIPEGYSVSREKKERFSLILESASTNQTSMYLCASSLGGSGRLDEQYFGPGTRLTVT.

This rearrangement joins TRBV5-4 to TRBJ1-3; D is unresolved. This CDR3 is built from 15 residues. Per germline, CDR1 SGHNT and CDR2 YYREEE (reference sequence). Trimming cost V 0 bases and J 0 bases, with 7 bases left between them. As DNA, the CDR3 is TGTGCCAGCAGCTTGGACAGTAACTCTGGAAACACCATATATTTT. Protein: CASSLDSNSGNTIYF. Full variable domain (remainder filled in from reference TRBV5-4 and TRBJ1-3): ETGVTQSPTHLIKTRGQQVTLRCSSQSGHNTVSWYQQALGQGPQFIFQYYREEENGRGNFPPRFSGLQFPNYSSELNVNALELDDSALYLCASSLDSNSGNTIYFGEGSWLTVV.

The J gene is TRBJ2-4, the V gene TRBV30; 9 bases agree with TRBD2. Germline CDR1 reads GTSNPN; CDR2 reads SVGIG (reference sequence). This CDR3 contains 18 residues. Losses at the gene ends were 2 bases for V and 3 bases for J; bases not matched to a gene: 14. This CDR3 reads CAWSSSNRRGGDKNIQYF. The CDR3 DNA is TGTGCCTGGAGTAGTTCAAATCGGCGGGGGGGCGACAAAAACATTCAGTACTTC.

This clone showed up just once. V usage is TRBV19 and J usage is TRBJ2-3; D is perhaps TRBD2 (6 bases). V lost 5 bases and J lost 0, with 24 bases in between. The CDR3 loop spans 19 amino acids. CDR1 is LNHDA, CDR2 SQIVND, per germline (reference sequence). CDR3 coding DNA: TGTGCCAGTAGTCCCTTGGGGATGGGGACTTCCTCTAGCACAGATACGCAGTATTTT. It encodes CASSPLGMGTSSSTDTQYF.

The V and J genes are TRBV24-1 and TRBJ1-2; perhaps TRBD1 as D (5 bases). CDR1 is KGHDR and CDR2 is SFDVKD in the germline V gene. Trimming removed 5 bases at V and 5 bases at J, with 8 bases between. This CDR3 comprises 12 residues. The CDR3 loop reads CATSGGGYGYTF. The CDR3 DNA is TGTGCCACCAGTGGGGGGGGGTATGGCTACACCTTC.

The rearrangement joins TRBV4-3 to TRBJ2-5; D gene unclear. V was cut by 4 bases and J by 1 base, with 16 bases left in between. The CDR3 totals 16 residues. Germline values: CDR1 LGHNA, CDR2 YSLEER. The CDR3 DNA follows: TGCGCCAGCAGCCCAGGTAAGATCCACCCCCAAGAGACCCAGTACTTC. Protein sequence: CASSPGKIHPQETQYF.

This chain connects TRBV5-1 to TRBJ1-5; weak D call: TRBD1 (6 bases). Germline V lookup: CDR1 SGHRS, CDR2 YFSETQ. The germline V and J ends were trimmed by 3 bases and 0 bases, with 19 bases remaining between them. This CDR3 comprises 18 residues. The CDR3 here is CASSSKKQDRHSNQPQHF. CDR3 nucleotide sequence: TGCGCCAGCAGCTCGAAGAAACAGGACAGACATAGCAATCAGCCCCAGCATTTT.

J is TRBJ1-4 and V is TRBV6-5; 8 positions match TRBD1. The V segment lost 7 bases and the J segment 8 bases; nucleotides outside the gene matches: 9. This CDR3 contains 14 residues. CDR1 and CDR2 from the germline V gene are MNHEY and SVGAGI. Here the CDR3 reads CASMEDRVSEKLFF. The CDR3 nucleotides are TGTGCCAGCATGGAGGACAGGGTTAGCGAAAAACTGTTTTTT.

CDR3 sequence (DNA): TGTGCCAGCAGTTTAGCTGACAGGGCCGGCCAGCCCCAGCATTTT. Translating gives CASSLADRAGQPQHF. J is TRBJ1-5 and V is TRBV28; 7 bases are shared with TRBD1. Per germline, CDR1 MDHEN and CDR2 SYDVKM. The V gene end was trimmed by 2 bases and the J gene end by 7 bases; junction bases not matched to a gene: 8. This CDR3 has 15 amino acids.

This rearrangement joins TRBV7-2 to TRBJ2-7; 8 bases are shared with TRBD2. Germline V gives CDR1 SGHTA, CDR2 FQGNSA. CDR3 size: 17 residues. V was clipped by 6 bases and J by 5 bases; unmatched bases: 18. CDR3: CASSKAGLGRRENEQYF. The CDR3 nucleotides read TGTGCCAGCAGTAAAGCGGGACTAGGGAGGCGGGAGAACGAGCAGTACTTC.